Below are 25 T cell receptor beta chains sequenced from a single sample in a study of post-analysis software for immune sequencing data. Overall study findings and caveats: The five TRBV segments detected at higher frequency in patients than in controls included TRBV5-6, TRBV5-1 and TRBV20-1.

The TCR beta cDNA libraries contained unique molecular identifiers. Each CDR3 protein gets one entry after TCRdb re-called the PCR reads with MiXCR. The sample has hundreds of thousands of distinct CDR3 sequences; about 32% are singletons. No antigens are known for them. The sample consisted of blood. The receptors stem from a girl aged 10 to 17 with multiple sclerosis.

Remarks on this clonotype: A read error may produce the germline difference seen at one junction end. The rearrangement links TRBV11-2 to TRBJ2-3; D assignment may be TRBD1 or TRBD2 (5 bases each). Germline CDR1 SGHAT, CDR2 FQNNGV. The CDR3 is made up of 15 amino acids. DNA of the CDR3: TGTGCCAGCAGCTTAGCGACGGGGCTCTTAGATACGCAGTGTTTT. Its translation: CASSLATGLLDTQCF. Variable domain in full (rest from reference TRBV11-2 and TRBJ2-3): EAGVAQSPRYKIIEKRQSVAFWCNPISGHATLYWYQQILGQGPKLLIQFQNNGVVDDSQLPKDRFSAERLKGVDSTLKIQPAKLEDSAVYLCASSLATGLLDTQCFGPGTRLTVL.

The chain links TRBV20-1 to TRBJ2-7; D remains ambiguous. Trimming removed 7 bases from V and 0 bases from J, with 16 bases in between. This CDR3 region has 14 residues. Germline values: CDR1 DFQATT, CDR2 SNEGSKA (reference sequence). The CDR3 DNA is TGCAGTGTTCCCTCCTTCCCGAGCTCCTACGAGCAGTACTTC. It yields the protein CSVPSFPSSYEQYF.

In its sample, this clonotype was seen a few times. The chain has TRBV27 and TRBJ1-2, with D unresolved. V was clipped by 4 bases and J by 2 bases, with 14 bases between them. The CDR3 runs 15 residues. Germline-derived CDR1 and CDR2 are MNHEY and SMNVEV (reference sequence). The CDR3 DNA sequence: TGTGCCAGCAGTTCGCTACCGGGTCTCAACTATGGCTACACCTTC. Protein sequence: CASSSLPGLNYGYTF.

The chain carries TRBV27 and TRBJ1-1; TRBD1 matches 7 bases. There are 13 residues in the CDR3. V lost 5 bases, J lost 5 bases, and 5 bases stayed unmatched. Germline values: CDR1 MNHEY, CDR2 SMNVEV (reference sequence). The CDR3 DNA is TGTGCCAGCAGTACGACAGGGCGGACTGAAGCTTTCTTT. This translates into CASSTTGRTEAFF.

Here the CDR3 reads CASNEAFF. For the CDR3, the DNA is TGTGCCAGCAATGAAGCTTTCTTT. The rearrangement uses TRBV27 and TRBJ1-1; D remains ambiguous. Germline loops: CDR1 MNHEY, CDR2 SMNVEV (reference sequence). Trimming took 7 bases from V and 7 from J, leaving 1 base between them. The CDR3 length is 8 residues.

This chain joins TRBV6-1 and TRBJ1-2; 8 bases agree with TRBD1. Germline V gene lookup returns CDR1 MNHNS and CDR2 SASEGT. J lost 8 bases, V lost 4 bases, and 15 bases had no gene match. The CDR3 totals 16 residues. This CDR3 is CASSGSDADRVWGYTF. CDR3 nucleotides: TGTGCCAGCAGTGGATCCGACGCGGACAGGGTGTGGGGCTACACCTTC.

The chain is built from TRBV27 and TRBJ1-5; the D gene is possibly TRBD1 (5 bases). This CDR3 spans 14 amino acids. Trimming cost V 3 bases and J 4 bases, with 10 bases left between them. Per germline, CDR1 MNHEY and CDR2 SMNVEV (reference sequence). CDR3 sequence: CASSFQGPNQPQHF. DNA for the CDR3: TGTGCCAGCAGTTTCCAGGGACCTAATCAGCCCCAGCATTTT.

There are a few counts of this clonotype. The chain uses TRBV10-3 and TRBJ1-2; TRBD1 might be the D (5 bases). Germline V gene sequence: CDR1 ENHRY, CDR2 SYGVKD. The V gene lost 4 bases and the J gene lost 6 bases, with 18 bases spanning the gap. CDR3 length equals 15 residues. CDR3 in amino acids: CAISVGQGLQDGYTF. CDR3 nucleotides: TGTGCCATCAGTGTCGGTCAGGGTTTGCAGGATGGCTACACCTTC.

The rearrangement uses TRBV12-3 or TRBV12-4 and TRBJ1-2; the match to TRBD1 covers 7 bases. V gave up 6 bases and J gave up 13 bases; unmatched junction bases: 11. The CDR3 covers 12 residues. The CDR3, as DNA: TGTGCCAGCAGCCAACCCAGGGGGGAGTGCACCTTC. Amino acids: CASSQPRGECTF.

The rearrangement joins TRBV2 to TRBJ2-7; 7 nucleotides match TRBD1. The length of the CDR3 is 12 residues. Unmatched junction bases numbered 4, after V lost 7 bases and J lost 4 bases. Germline V lookup: CDR1 SNHLY, CDR2 FYNNEI. As DNA, the CDR3 is TGTGCCAGCAAAGGGGGACAGTACGAGCAGTACTTC. It codes for CASKGGQYEQYF.

This clonotype occurred a few times. The rearrangement uses TRBV10-3 and TRBJ1-1; 9 nucleotides line up with TRBD1. This CDR3 has 13 amino acids. V dropped 9 bases and J dropped 0; count of bases not matched to a gene: 2. Germline CDR1 reads ENHRY; CDR2 reads SYGVKD. The CDR3 reads CAIGTGMNTEAFF. The DNA of the CDR3 is TGTGCCATTGGGACAGGGATGAACACTGAAGCTTTCTTT.

This clonotype has only a few counts. The chain combines TRBV28 with TRBJ2-4; a possible D gene is TRBD2 (6 bases). Trimming took off 2 bases at V and 5 bases at J, with 16 bases between the two ends. The germline CDR1 and CDR2 sequences are MDHEN and SYDVKM. The CDR3 length is 16 residues. CDR3 residues: CASSLAAGVVENIQYF. The DNA of the CDR3 is TGTGCCAGCAGTTTAGCAGCGGGTGTGGTGGAAAACATTCAGTACTTC. Full variable domain (remainder filled in from reference TRBV28 and TRBJ2-4): DVKVTQSSRYLVKRTGEKVFLECVQDMDHENMFWYRQDPGLGLRLIYFSYDVKMKEKGDIPEGYSVSREKKERFSLILESASTNQTSMYLCASSLAAGVVENIQYFGAGTRLSVL.

This clonotype was counted many times. One junction end does not reproduce the germline sequence, and a read error may be involved. The rearrangement joins TRBV12-3 or TRBV12-4 to TRBJ2-5; D gene uncertain. This CDR3 is built from 11 residues. As DNA, the CDR3 is TGCGCCAGCAGCTTGACAGAGACCCAGTACTTC. Protein product: CASSLTETQYF.

The chain carries TRBV6-2 or TRBV6-3 and TRBJ2-7; D not certain. The germline gives CDR1 MNHEY, CDR2 SVGEGT. The CDR3 contains 15 residues. V lost 8 bases to trimming and J lost 3 bases, with 20 bases between them. The CDR3 DNA sequence: TGTGCCAGCCTACCTCGGAAAGGCGCCTACTACGAGCAGTACTTC. Residues: CASLPRKGAYYEQYF.

Only a few counts were recorded for this clonotype. This CDR3 reads CSAPSVLDEQFF. CDR3 nucleotide sequence: TGCAGTGCTCCGAGCGTCCTCGATGAGCAGTTCTTC. The V gene is TRBV20-1, the J gene TRBJ2-1, with unresolved D. The CDR3 extends over 12 amino acids. In germline, CDR1 is DFQATT, CDR2 SNEGSKA (reference sequence). Between the trimmed V and J ends, which lost 5 bases and 8 bases, there was a span of 13 bases.

The V and J genes are TRBV7-9 and TRBJ2-4, with 8 nucleotides matching TRBD1. Losses at the gene ends were 5 bases for V and 9 bases for J; bases not matched to a gene: 6. This CDR3 region has 13 residues. Germline V CDR1 and CDR2: SEHNR, FQNEAQ (reference sequence). The CDR3 loop reads CASSPGQGGIQYF. Written as DNA, the CDR3 is TGTGCCAGCAGCCCCGGACAGGGTGGCATTCAGTACTTC.

In its sample, this clonotype was seen many times. The chain carries TRBV29-1 and TRBJ2-1, with no clear D. This CDR3 region has 11 residues. Germline V gene lookup returns CDR1 SQVTM and CDR2 ANQGSEA. Trimming took off 6 bases at V and 4 bases at J, with 7 bases between the two ends. CDR3 loop: CSVVQYNEQFF. Here the CDR3 DNA reads TGCAGCGTGGTACAATACAATGAGCAGTTCTTC.

This clonotype has a count of ten or more. The chain recombines TRBV9 with TRBJ1-2; the D is unclear. This CDR3 comprises 13 residues. Trimming pared 3 bases from V and 4 bases from J, leaving 10 bases between. Germline V CDR1 and CDR2: SGDLS, YYNGEE. CDR3 coding DNA: TGTGCCAGCAGCGCCTCAGTCCCCTATGGCTACACCTTC. Amino acids: CASSASVPYGYTF. The full variable domain, rest sourced from reference TRBV9 and TRBJ1-2, is DSGVTQTPKHLITATGQRVTLRCSPRSGDLSVYWYQQSLDQGLQFLIQYYNGEERAKGNILERFSAQQFPDLHSELNLSSLELGDSALYFCASSASVPYGYTFGSGTRLTVV.

CDR3 loop: CASSKLRAKYNEQFF. The CDR3 bases are TGTGCCAGCAGTAAGCTCCGGGCTAAATACAATGAGCAGTTCTTC. The V and J genes are TRBV6-1 and TRBJ2-1; no clear D gene. CDR1 and CDR2 (germline): MNHNS, SASEGT. V lost 5 bases to trimming and J lost 4 bases, with 15 bases between them. The CDR3 extends over 15 amino acids.

This rearrangement joins TRBV5-1 to TRBJ2-3; D uncertain. The CDR3 has 13 residues. V lost 4 bases to trimming and J lost 6 bases, with 12 bases between them. Looked up from germline, CDR1 is SGHRS and CDR2 is YFSETQ. The CDR3 sequence is CASSGDSLDTQYF. CDR3 nucleotides: TGCGCCAGCAGCGGGGATAGCTTGGATACGCAGTATTTT. Full variable domain (rest looked up from reference TRBV5-1 and TRBJ2-3): KAGVTQTPRYLIKTRGQQVTLSCSPISGHRSVSWYQQTPGQGLQFLFEYFSETQRNKGNFPGRFSGRQFSNSRSEMNVSTLELGDSALYLCASSGDSLDTQYFGPGTRLTVL.

This clonotype occurred a few times. The chain joins TRBV12-3 or TRBV12-4 to TRBJ2-3; a possible D gene is TRBD1 (5 bases). The V and J ends lost 5 bases and 4 bases respectively, with 19 bases between them. The CDR3 sequence is 16 residues long. The DNA of the CDR3 is TGTGCCAGCAGTCAGAATCCTCAGGGTTGGGCAGATACGCAGTATTTT. Residues: CASSQNPQGWADTQYF.

This clonotype has only a few counts. This rearrangement joins TRBV5-1 to TRBJ2-3; tentative D call: TRBD2 (5 bases). Trimming took 7 bases from V and 0 from J, leaving 12 bases between them. CDR1 is SGHRS and CDR2 is YFSETQ in the germline V gene. The CDR3 consists of 14 residues. The CDR3 DNA reads as TGCGCCAGCGGGCGGGCAGAAAGCACAGATACGCAGTATTTT. The encoded protein is CASGRAESTDTQYF.

CDR3 coding DNA: TGCAGTGCGGGCCAGGGGTTTGGGGATCATGAGCAGTTCTTC. It codes for CSAGQGFGDHEQFF. This chain links TRBV20-1 with TRBJ2-1; D might be TRBD1 (6 bases). CDR1 and CDR2 from the germline V gene are DFQATT and SNEGSKA (reference sequence). The CDR3 has 14 amino acids. V gave up 6 bases and J gave up 8 bases, with 20 bases separating them.

The gene calls are TRBV7-2 and TRBJ2-1; 7 bases line up with TRBD1. Germline lookup yields CDR1 SGHTA and CDR2 FQGNSA. J lost 3 bases, V lost 6 bases, and 8 bases had no gene match. CDR3 size: 15 residues. This chain's CDR3 is CASRKPGQNYNEQFF. The DNA of the CDR3 is TGTGCCAGCAGAAAACCGGGACAGAACTACAATGAGCAGTTCTTC.

At least ten counts were recorded for this clonotype. This chain links TRBV7-2 with TRBJ2-5, with TRBD2 identical over 8 bases. The closer fit of TRBJ2-7 to the DNA end suggests the J call may be wrong. The germline gives CDR1 SGHTA, CDR2 FQGNSA. The CDR3 runs 15 residues. The chain's CDR3 is CASSQNPGLVGEQYF. The CDR3 nucleotides read TGTGCCAGCAGCCAGAACCCGGGACTAGTCGGCGAGCAGTACTTC.